This TCR beta chain was recovered during a study of T cells in Graves' hyperthyroidism and ophthalmopathy. V shed 10 bases and J 10 bases; nucleotides not matched to a gene: 13. Germline V lookup: CDR1 MDHEN, CDR2 SYDVKM. The CDR3 totals 13 residues. Remarks on this clonotype: Its target is unknown.

Notes on the study in general: A median about 6.5 months before onset, the model predicted ophthalmopathy.

Each 10 ml fresh peripheral blood draw supplied the PBMCs. RNA transcripts provided the source from which TCR beta CDR3 regions were amplified. An initial round of RT-PCR targeting the TCR CDR3 relied on the HTBI primer set. TCRdb redid the calling of the multiplex PCR reads with MiXCR, one entry per CDR3 protein. The sample lists approximately 350,000 distinct CDR3 sequences, 12% to 15% occurring once. Specimen: blood. This chain uses TRBV28 with TRBJ2-1, with TRBD1 matching 7 bases. This TCR was recovered from a woman aged 55-69 years with Graves' ophthalmopathy. The CDR3 is CATIPTGDSEQFF. The CDR3 DNA sequence: TGTGCCACCATCCCTACAGGGGATTCGGAGCAGTTCTTC.